The 23 T cell receptor beta chains listed next were all sequenced from one sample in a study of T-cell memory formation after mild COVID-19. TCRdb re-called the 5' RACE reads with MiXCR, one entry per CDR3 protein. The table includes fewer than 250,000 distinct CDR3 sequences, about 11% detected once. Sequenced input: PBMCs or a T cell subset sorted from them (not recorded which). These receptors were taken from a young man who had mild COVID-19 (a few samples of this study predate the infection). Cell type and time point are not known.

The V gene is TRBV4-3, the J gene TRBJ2-7; 11 bases fit TRBD2. V lost 1 base to trimming and J lost 3 bases; unmatched junction nucleotides: 2. There are 15 residues in the CDR3. Germline CDR1 and CDR2: LGHNA and YSLEER. CDR3 bases: TGCGCCAGCAGCCAAGGACTAGCGGGGCTCTACGAGCAGTACTTC. This encodes CASSQGLAGLYEQYF.

This clonotype appeared a few times. The chain links TRBV15 to TRBJ2-5; possible D gene TRBD2, 6 bases. The CDR3 loop spans 15 amino acids. Germline V gives CDR1 LNHNV, CDR2 YYDKDF (reference sequence). V lost 0 bases to trimming and J lost 1 base, with 9 bases between them. CDR3 sequence: CATSRDPTSQETQYF. The CDR3 DNA reads as TGTGCCACCAGCAGAGACCCGACTAGCCAAGAGACCCAGTACTTC. Drawing the rest from reference TRBV15 and TRBJ2-5, the complete variable domain is DAMVIQNPRYQVTQFGKPVTLSCSQTLNHNVMYWYQQKSSQAPKLLFHYYDKDFNNEADTPDNFQSRRPNTSFCFLDIRSPGLGDTAMYLCATSRDPTSQETQYFGPGTRLLVL.

The rearrangement uses TRBV6-5 and TRBJ1-6; no firm D call. The CDR3 loop spans 17 amino acids. Germline CDR1 MNHEY, CDR2 SVGAGI. Trimming removed 0 bases from V and 8 bases from J, with 17 bases in between. CDR3 protein: CASSYSIVTRGYSPLHF. CDR3 in DNA: TGTGCCAGCAGTTACTCGATTGTGACGAGAGGGTATTCACCCCTCCACTTT.

This clonotype showed up just a few times. V is TRBV12-3 or TRBV12-4 and J is TRBJ1-5; no clear D. The CDR3 has 15 amino acids. Trimming shortened V by 5 bases and J by 7 bases, and 18 bases separated the two germline ends. CDR3: CASSPGVSWEQPQHF. The DNA of the CDR3 is TGTGCCAGCAGTCCCGGGGTAAGCTGGGAACAGCCCCAGCATTTT.

The sample holds a few counts of this clonotype. This rearrangement joins TRBV7-8 to TRBJ2-3; TRBD2 agrees at 7 bases. The germline V gene encodes CDR1 SGHVS and CDR2 FQNEAQ. The junction had 7 bases not matched to a gene; V was cut back by 4 bases and J by 6 bases. CDR3 length: 14 residues. The CDR3 sequence: CASSWSTSSDTQYF. CDR3 DNA: TGTGCCAGCAGCTGGTCGACTAGCTCGGATACGCAGTATTTT. Full variable domain (rest looked up from reference TRBV7-8 and TRBJ2-3): GAGVSQSPRYKVAKRGQDVALRCDPISGHVSLFWYQQALGQGPEFLTYFQNEAQLDKSGLPSDRFFAERPEGSVSTLKIQRTQQEDSAVYLCASSWSTSSDTQYFGPGTRLTVL.

This chain connects TRBV3-1 to TRBJ1-4; 7 bases align to TRBD1. From germline, CDR1 is LGHDT and CDR2 YNNKEL (reference sequence). V lost 2 bases and J lost 4; bases outside the gene matches: 7. The CDR3 runs 16 residues. This chain's CDR3 is CASSQRGTVVNEKLFF. The CDR3 DNA is TGTGCCAGCAGCCAACGAGGGACAGTGGTTAATGAAAAACTGTTTTTT.

This clonotype was recorded a few times. This sequence joins TRBV20-1 and TRBJ2-3; D call uncertain. The germline V and J ends were trimmed by 3 bases and 2 bases, with 9 bases remaining between them. CDR1 and CDR2 (germline): DFQATT, SNEGSKA (reference sequence). This CDR3 is 13 amino acids long. This CDR3 reads CSASLRSTDTQYF. Here the CDR3 DNA reads TGCAGTGCTAGCCTTAGATCCACAGATACGCAGTATTTT.

This clonotype was counted only a few times. The genes are TRBV6-1 and TRBJ2-3; 11 nucleotides line up with TRBD2. Germline CDR1 is MNHNS and CDR2 is SASEGT. With 6 bases clipped from V and 6 bases from J, the junction kept 11 bases outside the gene matches. The CDR3 is made up of 16 amino acids. The CDR3 spells CASSQLSGGAPDTQYF. In DNA form, the CDR3 reads TGTGCCAGCAGCCAACTTAGCGGGGGGGCCCCGGATACGCAGTATTTT.

This clonotype was picked up a small number of times. CDR3 protein: CASSLVRAGYTF. CDR3 nucleotide sequence: TGTGCCAGCAGCTTAGTCAGGGCTGGCTACACCTTC. V and J are TRBV7-9 and TRBJ1-2, with D tentatively TRBD1 (5 bases). The V end was cut by 1 base, the J end by 7 bases, with 7 bases between. CDR1 is SEHNR and CDR2 is FQNEAQ in the germline V gene (reference sequence). This CDR3 region has 12 residues.

This clonotype showed up just a few times. The genes are TRBV29-1 and TRBJ1-1; D not resolved. The germline V gene has CDR1 SQVTM and CDR2 ANQGSEA. There are 11 residues in the CDR3. V lost 6 bases to trimming and J lost 1 base, with 6 bases between them. For the CDR3, the DNA is TGCAGCGTCGACGGGAACACTGAAGCTTTCTTT. As protein: CSVDGNTEAFF.

In its sample, this clonotype was seen many times. J is TRBJ1-2 and V is TRBV5-1; 7 positions agree with TRBD1. CDR1 is SGHRS and CDR2 is YFSETQ in the germline V gene. The CDR3 is 15 amino acids. Unmatched junction bases numbered 6, after V lost 0 bases and J lost 4 bases. The chain's CDR3 is CASSLEEGGSYGYTF. Here the CDR3 DNA reads TGCGCCAGCAGCTTGGAGGAAGGGGGCAGCTATGGCTACACCTTC.

The chain couples TRBV23-1 to TRBJ2-3; 15 positions match TRBD2. TRBV23-1 is an ORF, and what it does is uncertain. The CDR3 length is 21 residues. The V segment lost 0 bases and the J segment 3 bases; nucleotides outside the gene matches: 13. The DNA for the CDR3 is TGCGCCAGCAGTCAATCGGATGGATTCGGGACTAGCGGGGGGAGAACAGATACGCAGTATTTT. It is translated as CASSQSDGFGTSGGRTDTQYF.

This clonotype was counted many times. V and J are TRBV19 and TRBJ2-5; 8 bases are a match to TRBD1. CDR1 is LNHDA, CDR2 SQIVND, per germline (reference sequence). CDR3 length: 15 residues. Trimming removed 5 bases from V and 1 base from J; junction bases left unmatched: 6. CDR3 protein: CASSPGTGTQETQYF. For the CDR3, the DNA is TGTGCCAGTAGTCCCGGGACAGGAACCCAAGAGACCCAGTACTTC.

This clonotype was seen only a few times. The V call is TRBV7-2, the J call TRBJ1-1, with 9 bases matching TRBD1. V lost 6 bases and J lost 6; bases outside the gene matches: 5. CDR3 length: 13 residues. Looked up from germline, CDR1 is SGHTA and CDR2 is FQGNSA. The CDR3 DNA reads TGTGCCAGCAGGGACAGGGGAGGCGCTGAAGCTTTCTTT. Amino acids: CASRDRGGAEAFF.

This clonotype was detected many times. The gene calls are TRBV12-3 or TRBV12-4 and TRBJ2-5; possible D gene TRBD2, 5 bases. This CDR3 spans 14 amino acids. V lost 5 bases to trimming and J lost 1 base, with 11 bases between them. The CDR3 region has the DNA TGTGCCAGCAGTAGAGGGTTCCGCCAAGAGACCCAGTACTTC. This gives the protein CASSRGFRQETQYF.

J is TRBJ2-3 and V is TRBV5-1; 8 positions agree with TRBD2. Trimming took 2 bases from V and 0 from J; bases not matched to a gene: 5. The CDR3 runs to 16 residues. Germline values: CDR1 SGHRS, CDR2 YFSETQ. CDR3 coding DNA: TGCGCCAGCAGCTTTTCAGCGGGGGCTAGCACAGATACGCAGTATTTT. This codes for CASSFSAGASTDTQYF. Drawing the rest from reference TRBV5-1 and TRBJ2-3, the complete variable domain is KAGVTQTPRYLIKTRGQQVTLSCSPISGHRSVSWYQQTPGQGLQFLFEYFSETQRNKGNFPGRFSGRQFSNSRSEMNVSTLELGDSALYLCASSFSAGASTDTQYFGPGTRLTVL.

The table lists this clonotype with a few counts. The rearrangement uses TRBV7-2 and TRBJ2-7; TRBD1 matches at 7 bases. Germline trimming cut 1 base from V and 3 bases from J; bases unmatched to any gene: 9. Germline CDR1 and CDR2: SGHTA and FQGNSA. CDR3 length: 16 amino acids. The CDR3 is CASSLVAGTVGYEQYF. The CDR3 DNA sequence: TGTGCCAGCAGCTTAGTTGCCGGGACAGTGGGCTACGAGCAGTACTTC.

CDR3 sequence reads: CASRAGSQPQHF. DNA for the CDR3: TGTGCCAGCAGAGCGGGAAGTCAGCCCCAGCATTTT. The rearrangement uses TRBV6-5 and TRBJ1-5; the D is unclear. Germline CDR1 and CDR2: MNHEY and SVGAGI. Trimming removed 6 bases from V and 6 bases from J, with 9 bases in between. The CDR3 is 12 residues long.

The chain recombines TRBV7-3 with TRBJ1-6, with unresolved D. The CDR3 runs 13 residues. Trimming stripped 0 bases from V and 8 bases from J, with 5 bases between. CDR1 is SGHTA, CDR2 FQGTGA, per germline. CDR3 residues: CASSLTKDSPLHF. CDR3 nucleotide sequence: TGTGCCAGCAGCTTAACCAAGGATTCACCCCTCCACTTT.

There are a few counts of this clonotype. This chain joins TRBV28 and TRBJ1-2; D uncertain. Per the germline V gene, CDR1 is MDHEN and CDR2 is SYDVKM. Trimming shortened V by 7 bases and J by 0 bases, and 9 bases separated the two germline ends. The CDR3 contains 13 residues. This CDR3 is CASTEYSNYGYTF. In nucleotides, the CDR3 is TGTGCCAGCACCGAATATTCTAACTATGGCTACACCTTC.

The chain combines TRBV28 with TRBJ2-3, with D possibly being TRBD2 (5 bases). The CDR3 extends over 14 amino acids. Germline CDR1 is MDHEN and CDR2 is SYDVKM. V lost 3 bases and J lost 8, with 15 bases in between. The CDR3 loop is CASSFSPSAGTQYF. In DNA, the CDR3 is TGTGCCAGCAGTTTCAGCCCCTCCGCGGGTACGCAGTATTTT.

There are many counts of this clonotype. The J gene is TRBJ1-1, the V gene TRBV6-5; the D gene is possibly TRBD1 (5 bases). Deletions cut 6 bases from V and 9 bases from J, with 11 bases between. CDR1 and CDR2 from the germline V gene are MNHEY and SVGAGI. CDR3 length equals 11 residues. The CDR3 nucleotides read TGTGCCAGCAGCCGGGACCGAAAAGCTTTCTTT. Translation gives CASSRDRKAFF.

This clonotype was seen only a few times. The chain recombines TRBV5-1 with TRBJ2-4, with 11 bases identical to TRBD2. The V and J ends lost 3 bases and 0 bases, in that order; junction bases with no gene match: 5. The CDR3 totals 17 residues. CDR1 SGHRS and CDR2 YFSETQ come from the germline V gene. CDR3 nucleotides: TGCGCCAGCAGCTCGACGACTAGCGGGGCAGCCAAAAACATTCAGTACTTC. This translates into CASSSTTSGAAKNIQYF.